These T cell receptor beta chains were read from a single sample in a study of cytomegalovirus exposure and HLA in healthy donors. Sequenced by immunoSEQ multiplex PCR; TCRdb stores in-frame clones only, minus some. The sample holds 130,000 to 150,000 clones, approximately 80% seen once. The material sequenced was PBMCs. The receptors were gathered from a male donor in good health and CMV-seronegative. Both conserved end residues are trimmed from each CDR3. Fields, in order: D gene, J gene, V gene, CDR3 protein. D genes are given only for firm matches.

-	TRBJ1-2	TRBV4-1	ASSQVGTVTNYGYT
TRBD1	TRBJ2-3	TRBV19	ASSMGQGTTDTQY
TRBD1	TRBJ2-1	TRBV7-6	ASSSDRDNEQF
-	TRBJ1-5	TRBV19	ASSIGWGQAQPQH
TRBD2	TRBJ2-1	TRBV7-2	ASSSLGLAGNEQF
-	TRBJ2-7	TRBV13	ASSLASSYEQY
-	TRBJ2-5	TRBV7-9	ASSTDSIQETQY
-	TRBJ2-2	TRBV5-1	ASSITTGTGELF
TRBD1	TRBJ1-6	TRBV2	ASSGPSGTGGSPLH
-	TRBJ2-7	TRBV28	ASRSVYEQY
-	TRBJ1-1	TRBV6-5	ASSLSRGTTEAF
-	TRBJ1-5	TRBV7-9	ASSSRGGPQH
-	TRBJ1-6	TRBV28	ASSLREPGENSPLH
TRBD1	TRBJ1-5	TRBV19	ASRGGTGRGFSNQPQH
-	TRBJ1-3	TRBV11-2	ASSLDNGAGRNTIY
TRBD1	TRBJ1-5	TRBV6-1	ASSRDREVNQPQH
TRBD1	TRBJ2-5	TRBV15	ATSPRDRGGETQY
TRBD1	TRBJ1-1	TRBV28	ASSFHRGAF
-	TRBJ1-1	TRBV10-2	ASSVRAGDTEAF
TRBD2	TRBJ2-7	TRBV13	ASSLGRGGSSYEQY
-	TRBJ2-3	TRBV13	ASGYSSSGTDTQY
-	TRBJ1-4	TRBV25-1	ASSELKGINEKLF
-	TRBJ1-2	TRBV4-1	ASSQTGQSSYYGYT
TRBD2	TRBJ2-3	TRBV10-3	AIRMSGGSTDTQY
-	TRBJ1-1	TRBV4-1	ASSQVSSRGNTEAF
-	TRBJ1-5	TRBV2	ASSVHRTSQPQH
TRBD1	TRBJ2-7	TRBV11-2	ASSSPGDRAFYEQY
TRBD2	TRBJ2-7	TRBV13	ASSFFGFGGAFYEQY
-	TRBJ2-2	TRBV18	ASSPLGFTGELF
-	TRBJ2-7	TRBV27	ASGSRDITYEQY
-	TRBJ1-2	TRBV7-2	ASSSYQRDGYT
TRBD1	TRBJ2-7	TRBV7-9	ASSSVDRGNSYEQY
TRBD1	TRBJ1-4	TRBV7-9	ASGHGQGFGELF
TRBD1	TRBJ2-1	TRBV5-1	ASTDRGLYNEQF
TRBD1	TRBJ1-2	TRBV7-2	ASSSGQGAGGYT
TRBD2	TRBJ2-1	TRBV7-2	ASSTASGEAYNEQF
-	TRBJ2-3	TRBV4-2	ASSHHTTGGNTDTQY
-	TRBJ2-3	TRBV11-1	ASSNPVGRDTQY
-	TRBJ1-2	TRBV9	ASSAGLSGGNYGYT
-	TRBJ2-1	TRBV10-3	AISLSGLEQF
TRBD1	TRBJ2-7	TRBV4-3	ASSRGQGVSYEQY
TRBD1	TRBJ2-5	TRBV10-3	AIQQGTVGETQY
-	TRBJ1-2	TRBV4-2	ASSQGAIYGYT
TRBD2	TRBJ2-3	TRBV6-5	ASSYTGTSYTQY
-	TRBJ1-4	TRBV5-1	ASSLALTGSEKLF
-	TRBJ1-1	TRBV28	ASRGPRENTEAF
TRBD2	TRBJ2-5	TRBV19	ASSIHGGGYQETQY
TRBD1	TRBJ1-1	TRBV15	ATSTTRSGGAF
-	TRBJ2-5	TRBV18	ASSPPLRQETQY